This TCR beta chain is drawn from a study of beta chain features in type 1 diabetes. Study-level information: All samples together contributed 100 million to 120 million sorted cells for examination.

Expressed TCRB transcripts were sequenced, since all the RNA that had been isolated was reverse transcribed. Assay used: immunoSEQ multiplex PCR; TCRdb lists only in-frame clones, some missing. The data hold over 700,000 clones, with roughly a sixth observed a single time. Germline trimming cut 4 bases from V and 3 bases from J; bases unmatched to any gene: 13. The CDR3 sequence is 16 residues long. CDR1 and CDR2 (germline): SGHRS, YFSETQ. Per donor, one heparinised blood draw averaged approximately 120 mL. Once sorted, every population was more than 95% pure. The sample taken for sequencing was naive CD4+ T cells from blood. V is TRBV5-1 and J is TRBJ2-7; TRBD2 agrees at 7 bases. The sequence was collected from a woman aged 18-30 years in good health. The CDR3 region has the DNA TGCGCCAGCAGCCGCGGGACTATCCAATCCGACTACGAGCAGTACTTC. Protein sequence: CASSRGTIQSDYEQYF. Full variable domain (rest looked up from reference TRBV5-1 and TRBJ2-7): KAGVTQTPRYLIKTRGQQVTLSCSPISGHRSVSWYQQTPGQGLQFLFEYFSETQRNKGNFPGRFSGRQFSNSRSEMNVSTLELGDSALYLCASSRGTIQSDYEQYFGPGTRLTVT.